The T cell receptor (beta chain) under discussion was sequenced for a study of early T cells in non-severe SARS-CoV-2 infection. Background on the study: The study sequenced bulk RNA from unsorted whole blood, with chains unpaired. Study-wide findings and caveats: Anti-spike CD8 responses were favored by VDJdb matching, which missed private and CD4 specificities.

Individual cDNA molecules were tagged with unique molecular identifiers, the study reported. TCRdb redid the calling of the 5' RACE reads with MiXCR, one entry per CDR3 protein. The sample has 25,000 to 30,000 distinct CDR3 sequences; about 4.7% are singletons. CDR1 is DFQATT and CDR2 is SNEGSKA in the germline V gene (reference sequence). The CDR3 totals 17 residues. Trimming cost V 0 bases and J 8 bases, with 25 bases left between them. In its sample, this clonotype was seen a few times. What it binds is unknown. This chain joins TRBV20-1 and TRBJ1-2, with D possibly matching TRBD1 (5 bases). Sequencing was performed on whole blood. The receptor was derived from an adult who was a healthcare worker with PCR-confirmed SARS-CoV-2 infection or an uninfected control (not recorded which). CDR3 bases: TGCAGTGCTAGAGATGGGGCAGGGTCAGCCCTGGGAGGCGGCTACACCTTC. Translated, it gives CSARDGAGSALGGGYTF.